Following are 7 T cell receptor beta chains from one sample sequenced in a study of radiation and T cells in renal cell carcinoma. Time point reported: blood 2 weeks post-SBRT. As to treatment: 15 Gy SBRT to primary tumor, nephrectomy 4 weeks later. The protocol was immunoSEQ multiplex PCR, while the TCRdb copy is restricted to in-frame clones and leaves out a portion. This sample yields 95,000 to 150,000 clones, of which 81% are seen a single time; approximately 5% belongs to the top ten. The starting material was blood, obtained from a patient whose treatment included radiotherapy and nephrectomy. The receptors here all came from a man aged 45-65 years with renal cell carcinoma.

The V call is TRBV11-2, the J call TRBJ2-7; 8 bases map to TRBD1. The length of the CDR3 is 15 residues. Germline V CDR1 and CDR2: SGHAT, FQNNGV. The V gene end was trimmed by 2 bases and the J gene end by 4 bases; junction bases not matched to a gene: 7. In DNA, the CDR3 is TGTGCCAGCAGCTTAAGACAGGGGAGTCAGTACGAGCAGTACTTC. Translating it yields CASSLRQGSQYEQYF.

V is TRBV19 and J is TRBJ1-2, with D hard to call. Germline CDR1 is LNHDA and CDR2 is SQIVND (reference sequence). The ends were cut back, 10 bases at V and 0 bases at J, with 15 bases in the middle. CDR3 size: 14 residues. The CDR3 spells CATSFVTTNYGYTF. CDR3 bases: TGTGCCACCTCCTTCGTGACAACTAACTATGGCTACACCTTC.

This chain connects TRBV30 to TRBJ2-7; 9 nucleotides match TRBD1. Germline CDR1 GTSNPN, CDR2 SVGIG (reference sequence). The CDR3 is 13 amino acids. The V gene end was trimmed by 0 bases and the J gene end by 6 bases; junction bases not matched to a gene: 3. The CDR3 DNA is TGTGCCTGGAGTGTACAGGGGGCGGCCGAGCAGTACTTC. Residues: CAWSVQGAAEQYF.

This sequence joins TRBV28 and TRBJ1-5; a weak D match, TRBD1 (6 bases). The V end lost 7 bases, the J end lost 0 bases, and 13 bases lay between the germline ends. The CDR3 loop spans 15 amino acids. CDR1 is MDHEN, CDR2 SYDVKM, per germline. CDR3 protein: CASISGDYSNQPQHF. As DNA, the CDR3 is TGTGCCAGCATTTCAGGGGATTATAGCAATCAGCCCCAGCATTTT.

The chain has TRBV7-9 and TRBJ1-1, with D possibly matching TRBD1 (6 bases). The CDR3 totals 13 residues. Germline V gene sequence: CDR1 SEHNR, CDR2 FQNEAQ (reference sequence). Trimming removed 5 bases from V and 3 bases from J, with 10 bases in between. CDR3 region: CASSQTGYTEAFF. The CDR3 DNA reads TGTGCCAGCAGCCAGACAGGATACACTGAAGCTTTCTTT.

This chain uses TRBV5-1 with TRBJ1-1; tentatively, D is TRBD1 (5 bases). This CDR3 comprises 16 residues. Trimming removed 3 bases from V and 1 base from J, with 16 bases in between. Germline CDR1 SGHRS, CDR2 YFSETQ. In DNA form, the CDR3 reads TGCGCCAGCAGCTGGGGGTTCGGCAGAGAGAACACTGAAGCTTTCTTT. This codes for CASSWGFGRENTEAFF.

This clone was observed a handful of times. V gene TRBV7-8 combines with J gene TRBJ2-1; D remains ambiguous. This CDR3 has 11 amino acids. Trimming removed 8 bases at V and 9 bases at J, with 11 bases between. Germline V CDR1 and CDR2: SGHVS, FQNEAQ. The CDR3: CASVLRSEQFF. CDR3 DNA: TGTGCCAGCGTGCTGAGGAGTGAGCAGTTCTTC.